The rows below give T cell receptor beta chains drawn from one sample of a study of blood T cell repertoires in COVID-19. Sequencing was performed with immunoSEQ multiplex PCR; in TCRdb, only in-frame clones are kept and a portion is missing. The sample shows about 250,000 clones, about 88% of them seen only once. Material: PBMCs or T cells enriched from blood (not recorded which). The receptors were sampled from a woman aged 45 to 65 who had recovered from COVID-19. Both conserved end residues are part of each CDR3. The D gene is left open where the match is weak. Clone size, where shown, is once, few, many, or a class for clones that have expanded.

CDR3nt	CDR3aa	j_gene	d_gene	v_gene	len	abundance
TGTGCCACCAGTAAGACGGGAGTAGGGGAGACCCAGTACTTC	CATSKTGVGETQYF	TRBJ2-5	-	TRBV24-1	14	-
TGTGCCAGCAGCTTAGGTGGGAGCATGAATGAGCAGTTCTTC	CASSLGGSMNEQFF	TRBJ2-1	-	TRBV7-9	14	-
TGCGCCAGCAGCTTGGGACAGTATAATTCACCCCTCCACTTT	CASSLGQYNSPLHF	TRBJ1-6	-	TRBV5-1	14	once
TGTGCCTGGAGTGATGTGACCTCTAGCTCCTACAATGAGCAGTTCTTC	CAWSDVTSSSYNEQFF	TRBJ2-1	-	TRBV30	16	-
TGTGCCAGCAGTCCAAACACTGAAGCTTTCTTT	CASSPNTEAFF	TRBJ1-1	-	TRBV12-3/TRBV12-4	11	-
TGTGCCACAGGGCCTCTGGGGAACTACAATGAGCAGTTCTTC	CATGPLGNYNEQFF	TRBJ2-1	-	TRBV5-5	14	once
TGTGCCAGCAGCCTTACTCCGACAGGTTCTCGCCAGGGCTACACCTTC	CASSLTPTGSRQGYTF	TRBJ1-2	-	TRBV9	16	-
TGTGCCAGTAGTAGACCCTTTACAGGGGGCCCTGGAAACACCATATATTTT	CASSRPFTGGPGNTIYF	TRBJ1-3	TRBD1	TRBV19	17	-
TGTGCCAGCAGTGACCGATTGACAGGGACCCGAGACTATGGCTACACCTTC	CASSDRLTGTRDYGYTF	TRBJ1-2	TRBD1	TRBV6-1	17	-
TGCGCCAGCAGCCCTGGAGGTTTGACGAGGAATGAAAAACTGTTTTTT	CASSPGGLTRNEKLFF	TRBJ1-4	-	TRBV10-1	16	-
TGTGCCAGCAGTTCCGGGACTCATGGCTACACCTTC	CASSSGTHGYTF	TRBJ1-2	-	TRBV27	12	-
TGTGCCAGCAATCCACGGGACTCCAGGCTAGTGACCCAGTACTTC	CASNPRDSRLVTQYF	TRBJ2-5	-	TRBV28	15	-
TGTGCCAGCAGCTTGGATCAGGGGGTTGGCTACACCTTC	CASSLDQGVGYTF	TRBJ1-2	TRBD1	TRBV5-4	13	-
TGCAGTGCTAGTCGAAGGCTAAGACTAGCGGGAGGACAACGTACGCAGTATTTT	CSASRRLRLAGGQRTQYF	TRBJ2-3	TRBD2	TRBV20-1	18	-
TGTGCCAGCACGGGGGGGCGCGCCACAGATACGCAGTATTTT	CASTGGRATDTQYF	TRBJ2-3	TRBD2	TRBV19	14	-